Following are 21 T cell receptor beta chains from one sample sequenced in a study of CD8+CD57+ T cells in acquired aplastic anemia. According to the study, genomic DNA was the template for TCR beta VDJ and CDR3 profiling. One entry per CDR3 protein, called by TCRdb with MiXCR from the reads. This table has 250,000 to 300,000 distinct CDR3 sequences, around 60% appearing once. What was sequenced was sorted CD4+, CD8+, or CD8+CD57+ T cells (not recorded which) from PBMCs. These receptors came from a human donor with severe aplastic anemia or a healthy control (not recorded which).

As to this clonotype: A much larger clone lies one base from this, so it may be a read error. The chain couples TRBV19 to TRBJ1-4; maybe TRBD1 (5 bases). There are 15 residues in the CDR3. Germline assignment: CDR1 LNHDA and CDR2 SQIVND (reference sequence). The CDR3 protein is CASHVRWPGGERLFF. The CDR3 nucleotides are TGTGCCAGTCACGTCAGGTGGCCCGGGGGTGAAAGACTGTTTTTT.

This clonotype was counted ten times or more. This chain joins TRBV7-8 and TRBJ1-5; 8 nucleotides line up with TRBD1. Germline V gives CDR1 SGHVS, CDR2 FQNEAQ. The J segment lost 5 bases and the V segment lost 4 bases, leaving 10 bases of the junction unmatched. This CDR3 region has 16 residues. CDR3 DNA: TGTGCCAGCAGCTCGAGAGGACAGGGCAATGATCAGCCCCAGCATTTT. Amino acid sequence: CASSSRGQGNDQPQHF.

This clonotype was found many times. This chain joins TRBV19 and TRBJ2-7; possible D gene TRBD2, 6 bases. Germline-derived CDR1 and CDR2 are LNHDA and SQIVND (reference sequence). This CDR3 is 14 amino acids long. The ends were cut back, 5 bases at V and 8 bases at J, with 19 bases in the middle. The CDR3 DNA reads as TGTGCCAGTAGTGGGCGGGGAGAAGCTCTGAAGCAGTACTTC. Translating gives CASSGRGEALKQYF. The full variable domain, rest sourced from reference TRBV19 and TRBJ2-7, is DGGITQSPKYLFRKEGQNVTLSCEQNLNHDAMYWYRQDPGQGLRLIYYSQIVNDFQKGDIAEGYSVSREKKESFPLTVTSAQKNPTAFYLCASSGRGEALKQYFGPGTRLTVT.

A single count supports this clonotype. This sequence joins TRBV12-3 or TRBV12-4 and TRBJ1-2; 8 bases match TRBD1. V dropped 4 bases and J dropped 8; count of bases not matched to a gene: 3. This CDR3 has 12 residues. In DNA, the CDR3 is TGTGCCAGCAGTTCGACAGGGGAAGGCTACACCTTC. As protein: CASSSTGEGYTF.

The chain recombines TRBV6-5 with TRBJ1-6; D unresolved. This CDR3 is 16 amino acids long. The germline V and J ends were trimmed by 2 bases and 0 bases, with 8 bases remaining between them. Germline assignment: CDR1 MNHEY and CDR2 SVGAGI. This chain's CDR3 is CASSYDTSSYNSPLHF. The CDR3 bases are TGTGCCAGCAGTTACGACACGAGCTCCTATAATTCACCCCTCCACTTT.

This chain connects TRBV29-1 to TRBJ2-2, with 9 bases aligning to TRBD2. The CDR3 loop spans 13 amino acids. V shed 6 bases, J shed 6 bases, and the junction held 5 bases outside the gene matches. CDR1 SQVTM and CDR2 ANQGSEA come from the germline V gene. DNA of the CDR3: TGCAGCGTCAAGGGACTAGCCTCCGGGGAGCTGTTTTTT. Translation gives CSVKGLASGELFF.

This clonotype was counted between two and nine times. J is TRBJ2-7 and V is TRBV24-1, with 7 bases identical to TRBD1. Germline CDR1 reads KGHDR; CDR2 reads SFDVKD. The V gene end was trimmed by 4 bases and the J gene end by 3 bases; junction bases not matched to a gene: 5. This CDR3 contains 14 residues. The CDR3 region has the DNA TGTGCCACCAGTGAATCAGGGGGTGACTACGAGCAGTACTTC. Its translation is CATSESGGDYEQYF.

The CDR3 coding sequence is TGTGCCAGCAGCTTCCCTACAGGGGCGGATACGCAGTATTTT. Protein: CASSFPTGADTQYF. The chain joins TRBV7-6 to TRBJ2-3; 7 bases agree with TRBD1. Germline values: CDR1 SGHVS, CDR2 FNYEAQ. This CDR3 spans 14 amino acids. The V gene end was trimmed by 3 bases and the J gene end by 6 bases; junction bases not matched to a gene: 6.

The V and J genes are TRBV7-9 and TRBJ2-7; D gene ambiguous. The CDR3 consists of 12 residues. Germline values: CDR1 SEHNR, CDR2 FQNEAQ (reference sequence). CDR3 nucleotide sequence: TGTGGGAGCAGCAGCCGCGGCCGAGAGCAGTACTTC. Protein product: CGSSSRGREQYF.

In the case of this clonotype: A much larger clone differs from this one at a single base, so this may be a read error. CDR3 bases: TGTGCCAGCAGTTATCATTCGTCAGGCCATAATGAAAAACTGTTTTTT. This translates into CASSYHSSGHNEKLFF. This chain uses TRBV6-1 with TRBJ1-4; D is ambiguous. Germline values: CDR1 MNHNS, CDR2 SASEGT. The CDR3 spans 16 residues. The V end lost 5 bases, the J end lost 4 bases, and 17 bases lay between the germline ends.

The chain combines TRBV10-3 with TRBJ1-4; D not resolved. V lost 10 bases to trimming and J lost 8 bases, with 17 bases between them. CDR1 ENHRY and CDR2 SYGVKD come from the germline V gene. CDR3 size: 13 residues. CDR3 sequence (DNA): TGTGCCAGCATACAAGGGTCGGTCGAAAAACTGTTTTTT. This sequence encodes CASIQGSVEKLFF.

This clonotype was seen at least ten times. The rearrangement uses TRBV7-2 and TRBJ2-1; 9 bases map to TRBD2. The CDR3 runs 12 residues. Germline V gene lookup returns CDR1 SGHTA and CDR2 FQGNSA. The J segment lost 8 bases and the V segment lost 7 bases, leaving 3 bases of the junction unmatched. The CDR3 protein is CASKRLADEQFF. The CDR3 DNA reads TGTGCCAGCAAGAGACTAGCGGATGAGCAGTTCTTC.

This clonotype was seen repeatedly, ten times or more. V is TRBV5-1 and J is TRBJ1-2; D remains unclear. The germline CDR1 and CDR2 sequences are SGHRS and YFSETQ. Between the trimmed V and J ends, which lost 6 bases and 1 base, there was a span of 13 bases. The CDR3 has 14 residues. DNA for the CDR3: TGCGCCAGCACCCCGGAGGCGGTTAACTATGGCTACACCTTC. It codes for CASTPEAVNYGYTF.

Notes on this clonotype: The germline gene is not matched at one end of the junction; a read error may be the cause. V is TRBV5-1 and J is TRBJ1-1; D remains ambiguous. Per germline, CDR1 SGHRS and CDR2 YFSETQ. The CDR3 contains 13 residues. The CDR3 loop is CASRLALNTEAFF. CDR3 DNA sequence: TGCGCCAGCAGATTGGCGCTAAACACTGAAGCTTTCTTT.

This chain joins TRBV7-9 and TRBJ2-2; no definite D call. Trimming removed 5 bases at V and 3 bases at J, with 13 bases between. CDR1 SEHNR and CDR2 FQNEAQ come from the germline V gene (reference sequence). This CDR3 has 15 residues. CDR3 sequence (DNA): TGTGCCAGCAGCCAAGGGATGCTGGACACCGGGGAGCTGTTTTTT. Translation: CASSQGMLDTGELFF. The entire variable domain, with the rest obtained from reference TRBV7-9 and TRBJ2-2, is as follows: DTGVSQNPRHKITKRGQNVTFRCDPISEHNRLYWYRQTLGQGPEFLTYFQNEAQLEKSRLLSDRFSAERPKGSFSTLEIQRTEQGDSAMYLCASSQGMLDTGELFFGEGSRLTVL.

The rearrangement joins TRBV20-1 to TRBJ2-7, with a tentative D call TRBD1 (5 bases). Trimming took off 6 bases at V and 3 bases at J, with 15 bases between the two ends. The V gene's germline CDR1 is DFQATT and CDR2 SNEGSKA (reference sequence). This CDR3 has 13 residues. DNA of the CDR3: TGCAGTGCCCCCAGGGCGGTAAGCTACGAGCAGTACTTC. Amino acids: CSAPRAVSYEQYF.

The rearrangement uses TRBV25-1 and TRBJ2-7, with 10 bases identical to TRBD1. This CDR3 comprises 15 residues. J lost 7 bases, V lost 8 bases, and 14 bases had no gene match. Germline V gives CDR1 MGHDK, CDR2 SYGVNS. The CDR3 is CASSPGTGAVREQYF. DNA of the CDR3: TGTGCCAGCTCACCCGGGACAGGGGCCGTCAGGGAGCAGTACTTC.

The chain combines TRBV25-1 with TRBJ1-4; 7 bases are a match to TRBD1. The CDR3 has 19 residues. Unmatched junction bases numbered 16, after V lost 6 bases and J lost 0 bases. Germline V gives CDR1 MGHDK, CDR2 SYGVNS. CDR3 residues: CASSLLPGQPKATNEKLFF. CDR3 nucleotide sequence: TGTGCCAGCAGCCTATTACCGGGACAGCCGAAAGCAACTAATGAAAAACTGTTTTTT.

The table lists this clonotype with many counts. The chain recombines TRBV5-4 with TRBJ1-1; no reliable D call. V lost 4 bases, J lost 4 bases, and 11 bases lay in between. Germline V gives CDR1 SGHNT, CDR2 YYREEE (reference sequence). The CDR3 loop spans 13 amino acids. The CDR3 region is CASSPRGSTEAFF. The CDR3 coding sequence is TGTGCCAGCAGCCCTAGAGGGAGCACTGAAGCTTTCTTT.

V usage is TRBV6-5 and J usage is TRBJ2-1; tentatively, D is TRBD1 (5 bases). CDR1 and CDR2 (germline): MNHEY, SVGAGI. V was clipped by 5 bases and J by 5 bases, with 10 bases between them. The CDR3 is 13 amino acids. CDR3 amino acids: CASSAPGHNEQFF. The DNA of the CDR3 is TGTGCCAGCAGTGCCCCAGGGCACAATGAGCAGTTCTTC.

Details on this clonotype: This is likely a read error, given that the CDR3 carries no conserved phenylalanine or tryptophan at its end. V usage is TRBV24-1 and J usage is TRBJ1-1; unclear D gene. This CDR3 comprises 13 residues. With 4 bases removed from V and 7 bases from J, the gap between germline ends came to 12 bases. Germline V gives CDR1 KGHDR, CDR2 SFDVKD. The CDR3 sequence: CATSEGGKYEAFS. In DNA form, the CDR3 reads TGTGCCACCAGTGAAGGAGGGAAATATGAAGCTTTCTCT.